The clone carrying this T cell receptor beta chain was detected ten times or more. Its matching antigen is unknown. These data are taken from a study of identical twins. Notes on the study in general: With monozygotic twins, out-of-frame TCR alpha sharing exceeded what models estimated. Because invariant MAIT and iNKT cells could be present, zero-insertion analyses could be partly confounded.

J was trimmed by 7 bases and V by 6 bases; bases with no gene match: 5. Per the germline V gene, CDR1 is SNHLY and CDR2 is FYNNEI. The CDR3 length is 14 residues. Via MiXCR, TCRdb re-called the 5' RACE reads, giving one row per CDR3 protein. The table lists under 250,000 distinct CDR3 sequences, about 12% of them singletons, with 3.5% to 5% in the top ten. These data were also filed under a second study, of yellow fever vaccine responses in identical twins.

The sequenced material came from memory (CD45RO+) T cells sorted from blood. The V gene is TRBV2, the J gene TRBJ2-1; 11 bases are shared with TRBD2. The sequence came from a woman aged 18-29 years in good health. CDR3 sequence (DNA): TGTGCCAGCAGCCAATTAGCGGGAGGGAATGAGCAGTTCTTC. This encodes CASSQLAGGNEQFF.